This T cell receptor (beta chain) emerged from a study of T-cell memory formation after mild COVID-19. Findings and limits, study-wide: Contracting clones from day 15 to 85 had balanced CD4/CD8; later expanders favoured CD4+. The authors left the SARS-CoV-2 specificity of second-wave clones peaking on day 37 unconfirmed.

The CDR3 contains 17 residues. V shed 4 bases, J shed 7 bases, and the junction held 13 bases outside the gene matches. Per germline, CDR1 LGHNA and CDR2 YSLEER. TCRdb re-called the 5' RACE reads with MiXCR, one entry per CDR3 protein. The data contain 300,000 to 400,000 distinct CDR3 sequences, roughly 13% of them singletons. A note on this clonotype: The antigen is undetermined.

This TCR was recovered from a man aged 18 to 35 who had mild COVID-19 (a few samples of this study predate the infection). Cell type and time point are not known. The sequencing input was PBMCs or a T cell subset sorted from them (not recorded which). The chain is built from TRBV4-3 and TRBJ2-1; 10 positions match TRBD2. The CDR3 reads CASSLLTASGGNNEQFF. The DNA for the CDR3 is TGCGCCAGCAGCCTGCTTACGGCTAGCGGGGGAAATAATGAGCAGTTCTTC.